Described below is a single T cell receptor beta chain sequence and its context. The antigen remains unidentified. The CDR3 has 17 amino acids. Germline V gene sequence: CDR1 ENHRY, CDR2 SYGVKD. V was pared by 0 bases and J by 1 base, with 15 bases between. The repertoire was sequenced with immunoSEQ multiplex PCR; TCRdb's copy has only in-frame clones and lacks some. The table records 150,000 to 250,000 clones, about 94% of them present only once. The data are from a study of T cell responses to AZD1222 COVID-19 vaccine. Findings and caveats of the study: Sampling captured repertoires only after the peak T cell response. Spike-specific TCR breadth and depth went up after people got two AZD1222 doses.

This chain connects TRBV10-3 to TRBJ1-1; unclear D gene. Here the sequenced sample was peripheral blood, taken 28 days after the second AZD1222 dose. This TCR was sampled from an adult who received the AZD1222 COVID-19 vaccine. CDR3 bases: TGTGCCATCAGTGAGTCGAAAATAAATCACAGGAACACTGAAGCTTTCTTT. Translation: CAISESKINHRNTEAFF.